Reported below is one TCR beta chain. This clone has only one observation. What antigen it recognizes has not been identified. Per-nucleotide qualities are absent, and no much larger clonotype sits a single base away. The data derive from a study of blood T cell repertoires in COVID-19 (dated by TCRdb to 2020 to 2022). Turning to the overall study: ImmuneRACE Cohort 3 recovered participants were defined by two consecutive negative NP/OP PCR tests, healthcare professional clearance, or symptom resolution. Samples were obtained from the ongoing ImmuneRACE study (first 160 participants) and from about 1,300 subjects provided by 6 global collaborators. The dataset comprised deeply sampled blood TCRbeta repertoires from subjects exposed to, actively infected with, or recovered from COVID-19. Where available, HLA class I and class II types were obtained from metadata supplied by the sample provider rather than from assay-based typing. The repertoires were released in a freely available public database intended as a resource for research on the immune response to SARS-CoV-2. The sample metadata nearly always contained a de-identified subject ID, COVID-19 status, age in years and sex. The prospective study material was composed of cDNA or gDNA derived from T cells, B-cell-depleted T cells, or PBMCs. The collaborator samples originated in the United States, Italy and Spain and spanned the acute and convalescent phases of COVID-19. General findings and caveats noted by the study authors: How much clinical and demographic metadata was included differed by source and by participant, and the metadata was provided uncurated.

Participants in the prospective study were aged about 18 to 89 years, lived in 24 United States geographic areas, and enrolled through a virtual design. Cohort assignment in the prospective study relied on participant-reported clinical history from a screening survey and a study questionnaire. Mobile phlebotomists in the prospective study collected whole blood, serum and a nasopharyngeal or oropharyngeal swab from every participant. Additional blood draws and questionnaires over an approximately two-month period could optionally be provided by prospective study participants. Prospective study blood samples were shipped either frozen or at room temperature before DNA extraction. Reading the germline V gene gives CDR1 MNHNS and CDR2 SASEGT. Trimming removed 2 bases from V and 2 bases from J, leaving 16 bases between the germline ends. Including the terminal cysteine and phenylalanine, the CDR3 comprises 17 residues. Only the CDR3 part of the read is kept: 51 bases, read in frame from the first base.

TCRbeta CDR3 regions were amplified from genomic DNA by means of the immunoSEQ Assay, a bias-controlled multiplex PCR. The original methods were these. The number of nucleated cells in each sample was estimated from the amplification of reference gene primers within the assay. Sequence reads were collapsed and filtered to measure the absolute abundance of every unique TCRbeta CDR3 rearrangement. For each sample, productive Simpson clonality was calculated as the square root of Simpson's diversity index across productive rearrangements. Held by TCRdb, this immuneACCESS table contains in-frame sequences only and omits some clones. Under half of the omission traces to an unresolved V gene where checked; the cause of the rest is unknown. D and trimming come from the DNA, and the V and J calls and clone size come from that table. The sample table contains roughly 210,000 clones; only one count was recorded for around 86% of them. Roughly 7.2% of the sample comes from the top ten.

The sequence links TRBV6-1 to TRBJ1-5; matching of 6 bases hints at TRBD1 as the D gene. The TCR was taken from a man under 40 in a cohort exposed to, infected with or recovered from COVID-19 (not recorded which). Sequencing was performed on PBMCs or T cells enriched from blood (not recorded which). The nucleotides read TGTGCCAGCAGTGAAACTAGGACAGCTCGGGGCAATCAGCCCCAGCATTTT. Its translation reads: CASSETRTARGNQPQHF.